Each of the 26 T cell receptor beta chains below was sequenced from the same sample in a study of breast tumors, draining lymph nodes, adjacent tissues. Axillary draining lymph nodes of breast cancer patients supplied the node samples. Each CDR3 protein gets one entry after TCRdb re-called the multiplex PCR reads with MiXCR. The top ten hold over 3.5% of the sample, which has some 150,000 distinct CDR3 sequences, 30% to 35% seen once. The specimen was axillary lymph node tissue. The receptor source for this set is a female donor with breast cancer. Some clones in this sample may be carry-over from other donors' samples.

Concerning this clonotype: The conserved final phenylalanine or tryptophan is absent from the CDR3, which likely points to a read error. The DNA is left out, because the CDR3 cannot be placed on it with certainty; the CDR3 is given as TCRdb lists it. This chain links TRBV7-2 with TRBJ2-5; the tabulated D call, TRBD2, remains unverified against the DNA. With termini counted, the CDR3 has 16 amino acids. CDR1 and CDR2 (germline): SGHTA, FQGNSA. CDR3 region: CASSRAGGGHQETQYL.

This clonotype was counted at least ten times. This chain uses TRBV12-3 or TRBV12-4 with TRBJ1-2; 9 positions match TRBD1. The CDR3 is 15 residues long. V shed 8 bases and J 5 bases; nucleotides not matched to a gene: 12. The CDR3 loop is CASCGQGLGSYGYTF. CDR3 DNA sequence: TGTGCCAGCTGCGGACAGGGGCTCGGGTCTTATGGCTACACCTTC.

The V and J genes are TRBV25-1 and TRBJ1-6, with D unresolved. Germline V lookup: CDR1 MGHDK, CDR2 SYGVNS. The CDR3 is made up of 13 amino acids. V lost 4 bases, J lost 7 bases, and 8 bases lay in between. The CDR3 DNA sequence: TGTGCCAGCAGTGTAGCGTTCAATTCACCCCTCCACTTT. Protein sequence: CASSVAFNSPLHF.

This clonotype came up a few times. Being one base from a much bigger clone, this may be a read error. The rearrangement links TRBV5-6 to TRBJ1-2, with D possibly being TRBD1 (5 bases). This CDR3 is 14 amino acids long. CDR1 and CDR2 from the germline V gene are SGHDT and YYEEEE. V lost 2 bases to trimming and J lost 0 bases, with 8 bases between them. CDR3 sequence: CASSLQVPNYGYTF. The CDR3 bases are TGTGCCAGCAGCTTACAGGTCCCTAACTATGGCTACACCTTC.

Many counts were recorded for this clonotype. This CDR3 reads CASSPRHWGYDYGYTF. The CDR3 DNA reads TGTGCCAGCAGCCCTCGACATTGGGGATACGACTATGGCTACACCTTC. The chain combines TRBV7-3 with TRBJ1-2; no reliable D call. Looked up from germline, CDR1 is SGHTA and CDR2 is FQGTGA. The germline V and J ends were trimmed by 5 bases and 3 bases, with 19 bases remaining between them. This CDR3 spans 16 amino acids.

In this sample, this clonotype turned up many times. The chain links TRBV30 to TRBJ2-1; D may correspond to TRBD1 or TRBD2 (6 bases each). Germline lookup yields CDR1 GTSNPN and CDR2 SVGIG (reference sequence). V dropped 7 bases and J dropped 10 bases, with 17 bases sitting between them. The CDR3 spans 12 residues. This CDR3 reads CASSGGGLEQFF. The CDR3 nucleotides read TGTGCCTCCTCAGGAGGGGGTTTGGAGCAGTTCTTC.

Ten or more counts support this clonotype. The chain carries TRBV28 and TRBJ1-4; D ambiguous. The CDR3 is 13 residues long. The germline gives CDR1 MDHEN, CDR2 SYDVKM. Trimming cost V 7 bases and J 5 bases, with 11 bases left between them. The CDR3 loop is CASIPRRNEKLFF. The CDR3 DNA reads TGTGCCAGCATCCCTAGGAGGAATGAAAAACTGTTTTTT.

With respect to this clonotype: At one boundary the junction diverges from the germline segment, which might be a read error. The chain recombines TRBV9 with TRBJ2-1, with 10 bases lining up with TRBD2. CDR3 length: 17 amino acids. Germline V gene data show CDR1 as SGDLS and CDR2 as YYNGEE. DNA for the CDR3: TGTGCCATCAGCGCTGGGGGACTAGCGACCTTCTACAATGAGCAGTTCTTC. Encoded protein: CAISAGGLATFYNEQFF.

This clonotype was seen ten or more times. The chain couples TRBV4-3 to TRBJ2-1, with TRBD2 matching 8 bases. The J segment lost 2 bases and the V segment lost 1 base, leaving 1 base of the junction unmatched. Germline CDR1 and CDR2: LGHNA and YSLEER. The CDR3 extends over 15 amino acids. DNA of the CDR3: TGCGCCAGCAGCCAAGGGACTAGCCCCTACAATGAGCAGTTCTTC. Amino acid sequence: CASSQGTSPYNEQFF.

CDR3 sequence (DNA): TGCGCCAGCAGCCAGACAGGGGTGAAAGAGACCCAGTACTTC. Translating it yields CASSQTGVKETQYF. The J gene is TRBJ2-5, the V gene TRBV4-1; 8 nucleotides match TRBD1. CDR1 is MGHRA and CDR2 is YSYEKL in the germline V gene. The V and J ends lost 3 bases and 3 bases, in that order; junction bases with no gene match: 3. This CDR3 region has 14 residues.

This clonotype was counted at least ten times. J is TRBJ2-5 and V is TRBV20-1; 10 nucleotides align to TRBD2. The germline gives CDR1 DFQATT, CDR2 SNEGSKA (reference sequence). V shed 0 bases and J 5 bases; nucleotides not matched to a gene: 6. The length of the CDR3 is 15 residues. CDR3 DNA: TGCAGTGCTAGAGATCCCAGCGGGAGGGTGGAGACCCAGTACTTC. Protein: CSARDPSGRVETQYF.

Ten or more counts support this clonotype. The chain links TRBV5-5 to TRBJ2-1; 10 bases agree with TRBD2. V dropped 1 base and J dropped 15; count of bases not matched to a gene: 7. CDR3 length: 13 residues. From germline, CDR1 is SGHKS and CDR2 YYEKEE (reference sequence). CDR3 sequence reads: CASSLWQREGWFF. The CDR3 DNA reads TGTGCCAGCAGCTTGTGGCAGCGGGAGGGGTGGTTCTTC.

Many counts were recorded for this clonotype. The chain is built from TRBV5-6 and TRBJ1-2; D not certain. The CDR3 loop spans 13 amino acids. Germline CDR1 is SGHDT and CDR2 is YYEEEE. Trimming removed 2 bases from V and 7 bases from J, with 12 bases in between. The DNA for the CDR3 is TGTGCCAGCAGCTTCCTAAGGACCGCTGGCTACACCTTC. Its protein product is CASSFLRTAGYTF.

The chain links TRBV9 to TRBJ1-4, with TRBD1 identical over 8 bases. This CDR3 has 16 amino acids. V was clipped by 3 bases and J by 5 bases; unmatched bases: 9. From germline, CDR1 is SGDLS and CDR2 YYNGEE. In DNA, the CDR3 is TGTGCCAGCAGCGGACAGGGGTCTATATACAATGAAAAACTGTTTTTT. Amino acid sequence: CASSGQGSIYNEKLFF.

Remarks on this clonotype: A read error is possible here, since a much larger clone lies one base away. This rearrangement joins TRBV30 to TRBJ2-3; D perhaps matches TRBD2 (5 bases). The CDR3 is made up of 12 amino acids. CDR1 is GTSNPN, CDR2 SVGIG, per germline (reference sequence). Trimming shortened V by 3 bases and J by 3 bases, and 7 bases separated the two germline ends. CDR3 bases: TGTGCCTGGAGGAGACTAACAGATACGCAGTATTTT. Residues: CAWRRLTDTQYF.

This clonotype was counted a few times. A much larger clone differs from this one at a single base, so this may be a read error. The chain is built from TRBV12-3 or TRBV12-4 and TRBJ1-3, with D hard to call. CDR3 size: 15 residues. Trimming left V 6 bases short and J 0 bases short, with 12 bases between. CDR3 residues: CASSHSGDSGNTIYF. CDR3 sequence (DNA): TGTGCCAGCAGCCACTCTGGAGACTCTGGAAACACCATATATTTT.

About this clonotype: The final CDR3 position lacks the conserved phenylalanine or tryptophan, pointing to a likely read error. The V gene is TRBV6-4, the J gene TRBJ1-6, with D unclear. The germline CDR1 and CDR2 sequences are MRHNA and SNTAGT. This CDR3 contains 15 residues. CDR3 amino acids: CAGSNQPGTNSPLHL. The CDR3, as DNA: TGTGCCGGCAGTAACCAGCCTGGTACTAATTCACCCCTCCACCTT.

The sample holds many counts of this clonotype. V gene TRBV15 combines with J gene TRBJ1-4; no reliable D call. The CDR3 is 13 amino acids. Trimming shortened V by 4 bases and J by 8 bases, and 11 bases separated the two germline ends. Germline-derived CDR1 and CDR2 are LNHNV and YYDKDF (reference sequence). In DNA, the CDR3 is TGTGCCACCAGCACCAGGTCATCCGAAAAACTGTTTTTT. Protein product: CATSTRSSEKLFF. Full variable domain (outside the CDR3, taken from reference TRBV15 and TRBJ1-4): DAMVIQNPRYQVTQFGKPVTLSCSQTLNHNVMYWYQQKSSQAPKLLFHYYDKDFNNEADTPDNFQSRRPNTSFCFLDIRSPGLGDTAMYLCATSTRSSEKLFFGSGTQLSVL.

This clonotype was seen at least ten times. The genes are TRBV4-1 and TRBJ1-5; 10 bases line up with TRBD1. This CDR3 has 14 amino acids. V lost 4 bases and J lost 4; bases outside the gene matches: 1. Germline CDR1 is MGHRA and CDR2 is YSYEKL. CDR3 sequence (DNA): TGCGCCAGCAGCCCGGGACAGGGGAATCAGCCCCAGCATTTT. This sequence encodes CASSPGQGNQPQHF.

The chain has TRBV9 and TRBJ2-3, with TRBD1 identical over 7 bases. V shed 3 bases and J 11 bases; nucleotides not matched to a gene: 15. CDR1 and CDR2 (germline): SGDLS, YYNGEE. The CDR3 consists of 15 residues. DNA of the CDR3: TGTGCCAGCAGCGCCAAAGGGGGCCCTAGGGGTGAGCAGTATTTT. Protein sequence: CASSAKGGPRGEQYF.

This clonotype was seen many times. The V and J genes are TRBV30 and TRBJ1-5; D is unclear. The CDR3 length is 13 residues. Trimming removed 0 bases from V and 1 base from J, with 4 bases in between. Germline CDR1 and CDR2: GTSNPN and SVGIG (reference sequence). The CDR3 nucleotides read TGTGCCTGGAGTGTAGACAGCAATCAGCCCCAGCATTTT. Translating it yields CAWSVDSNQPQHF.

Many counts were recorded for this clonotype. This clone may be a read error of a much larger clone one base away. The J gene is TRBJ2-3, the V gene TRBV6-4; D gene ambiguous. The CDR3 is 13 residues long. V was cut by 5 bases and J by 7 bases, with 13 bases left in between. Germline V lookup: CDR1 MRHNA, CDR2 SNTAGT. The CDR3 nucleotides are TGTGCCAGCAGTCACCTTATGAGAAATACGCAGTATTTT. Residues: CASSHLMRNTQYF.

This clonotype was seen at least ten times. The chain's CDR3 is CSANRGQVHYGYTF. The CDR3 DNA follows: TGCAGTGCTAACCGAGGACAGGTCCACTATGGCTACACCTTC. The V call is TRBV20-1, the J call TRBJ1-2, with 7 bases fitting TRBD1. Germline V gives CDR1 DFQATT, CDR2 SNEGSKA (reference sequence). Trimming at V came to 4 bases and at J to 3 bases, leaving 8 bases not matched to a gene. This CDR3 comprises 14 residues.

This clonotype was seen only once. The J gene is TRBJ2-2, the V gene TRBV5-1, with 11 nucleotides matching TRBD1. The CDR3 is made up of 19 amino acids. V dropped 4 bases and J dropped 7; count of bases not matched to a gene: 18. Germline CDR1 is SGHRS and CDR2 is YFSETQ. The CDR3 loop is CASSRGQGASSAEGGELFF. The CDR3 region has the DNA TGCGCCAGCAGCAGAGGACAGGGGGCCTCTAGCGCAGAGGGCGGGGAGCTGTTTTTT.

This clonotype was detected many times. J is TRBJ2-1 and V is TRBV9; the D is unclear. This CDR3 is built from 15 residues. V lost 3 bases, J lost 0 bases, and 10 bases lay in between. Germline V gene sequence: CDR1 SGDLS, CDR2 YYNGEE. The CDR3 spells CASSAPGGSYNEQFF. The CDR3 DNA reads TGTGCCAGCAGCGCCCCTGGCGGCTCCTACAATGAGCAGTTCTTC.

In this sample, this clonotype turned up many times. The chain is built from TRBV28 and TRBJ1-5; D gene uncertain. The CDR3 loop spans 15 amino acids. The V end was cut by 6 bases, the J end by 0 bases, with 12 bases between. Germline CDR1 is MDHEN and CDR2 is SYDVKM. The CDR3 region has the DNA TGTGCCAGCAGCCGGTGGTCAGATAGCAATCAGCCCCAGCATTTT. This translates into CASSRWSDSNQPQHF.